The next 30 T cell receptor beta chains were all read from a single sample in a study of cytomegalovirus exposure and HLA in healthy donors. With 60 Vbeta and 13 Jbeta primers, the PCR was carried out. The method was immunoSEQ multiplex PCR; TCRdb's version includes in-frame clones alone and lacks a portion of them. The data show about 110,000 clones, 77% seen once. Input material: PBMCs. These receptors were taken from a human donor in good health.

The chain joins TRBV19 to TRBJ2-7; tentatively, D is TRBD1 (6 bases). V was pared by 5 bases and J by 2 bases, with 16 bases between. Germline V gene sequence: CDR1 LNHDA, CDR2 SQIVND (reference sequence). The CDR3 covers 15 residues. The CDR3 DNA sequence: TGTGCCAGTAGTGAGGACAGCCGGTCCCCCTACGAGCAGTACTTC. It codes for CASSEDSRSPYEQYF.

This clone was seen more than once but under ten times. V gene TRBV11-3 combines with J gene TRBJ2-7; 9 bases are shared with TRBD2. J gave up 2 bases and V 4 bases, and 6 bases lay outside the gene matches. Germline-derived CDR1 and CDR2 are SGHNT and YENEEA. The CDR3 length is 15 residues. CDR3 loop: CASSSPTSGTYEQYF. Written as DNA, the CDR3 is TGTGCCAGCAGCTCACCGACTAGCGGAACCTACGAGCAGTACTTC.

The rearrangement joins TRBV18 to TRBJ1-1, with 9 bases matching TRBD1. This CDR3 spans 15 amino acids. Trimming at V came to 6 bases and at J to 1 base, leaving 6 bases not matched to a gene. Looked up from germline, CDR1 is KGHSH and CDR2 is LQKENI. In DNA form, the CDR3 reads TGTGCCAGCTCGCTCAAGACAGGGGGGAACACTGAAGCTTTCTTT. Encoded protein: CASSLKTGGNTEAFF.

CDR3 amino acids: CASSLGQAYNEQFF. The CDR3 region has the DNA TGTGCCAGCAGTTTAGGACAAGCTTACAATGAGCAGTTCTTC. The chain joins TRBV28 to TRBJ2-1; D is perhaps TRBD1 (5 bases). In germline, CDR1 is MDHEN, CDR2 SYDVKM. The CDR3 spans 14 residues. With 2 bases removed from V and 4 bases from J, the gap between germline ends came to 9 bases.

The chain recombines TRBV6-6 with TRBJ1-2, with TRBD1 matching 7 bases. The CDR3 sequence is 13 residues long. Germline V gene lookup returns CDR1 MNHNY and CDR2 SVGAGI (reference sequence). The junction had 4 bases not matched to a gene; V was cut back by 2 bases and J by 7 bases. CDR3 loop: CASSYGRQGGYTF. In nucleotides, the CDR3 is TGTGCCAGCAGTTACGGACGACAGGGTGGCTACACCTTC.

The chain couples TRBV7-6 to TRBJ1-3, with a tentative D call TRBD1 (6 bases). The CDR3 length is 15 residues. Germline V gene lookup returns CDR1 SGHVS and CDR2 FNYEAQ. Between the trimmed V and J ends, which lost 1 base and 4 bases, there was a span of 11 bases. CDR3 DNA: TGTGCCAGCAGCTTAGACAGGGTGGAGGGAAACACCATATATTTT. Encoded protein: CASSLDRVEGNTIYF.

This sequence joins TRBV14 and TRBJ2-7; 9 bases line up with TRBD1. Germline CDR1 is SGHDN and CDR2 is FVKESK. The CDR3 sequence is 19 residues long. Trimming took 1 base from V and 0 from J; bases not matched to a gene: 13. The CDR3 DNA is TGTGCCAGCAGCCAAGCTCCGGGACAGGGTACGGGACCCTCCTACGAGCAGTACTTC. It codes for CASSQAPGQGTGPSYEQYF.

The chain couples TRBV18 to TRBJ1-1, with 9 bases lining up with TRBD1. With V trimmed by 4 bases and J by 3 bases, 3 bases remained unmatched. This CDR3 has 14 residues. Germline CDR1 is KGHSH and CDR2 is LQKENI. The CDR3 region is CASSRRTGDTEAFF. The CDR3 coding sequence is TGTGCCAGCTCACGACGGACAGGGGACACTGAAGCTTTCTTT.

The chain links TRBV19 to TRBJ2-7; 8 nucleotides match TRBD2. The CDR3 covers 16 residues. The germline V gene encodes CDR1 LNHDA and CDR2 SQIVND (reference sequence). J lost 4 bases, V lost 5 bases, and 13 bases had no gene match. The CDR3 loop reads CASSDGAGVSSYEQYF. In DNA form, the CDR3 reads TGTGCCAGTAGTGATGGAGCGGGAGTATCATCATACGAGCAGTACTTC. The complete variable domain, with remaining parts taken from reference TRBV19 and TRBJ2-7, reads DGGITQSPKYLFRKEGQNVTLSCEQNLNHDAMYWYRQDPGQGLRLIYYSQIVNDFQKGDIAEGYSVSREKKESFPLTVTSAQKNPTAFYLCASSDGAGVSSYEQYFGPGTRLTVT.

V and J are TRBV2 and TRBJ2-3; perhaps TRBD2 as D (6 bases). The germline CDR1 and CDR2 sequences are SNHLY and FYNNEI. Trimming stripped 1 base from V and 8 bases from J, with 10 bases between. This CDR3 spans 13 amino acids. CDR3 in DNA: TGTGCCAGCAGTGAAGTCGGGGGAGGTACGCAGTATTTT. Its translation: CASSEVGGGTQYF.

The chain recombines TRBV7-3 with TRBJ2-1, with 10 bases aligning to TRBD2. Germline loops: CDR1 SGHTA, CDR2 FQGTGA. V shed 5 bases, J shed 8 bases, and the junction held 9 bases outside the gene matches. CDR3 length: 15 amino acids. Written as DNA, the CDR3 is TGTGCCAGCAGCCCTAGCGGGAGATCTATCGATGAGCAGTTCTTC. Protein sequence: CASSPSGRSIDEQFF.

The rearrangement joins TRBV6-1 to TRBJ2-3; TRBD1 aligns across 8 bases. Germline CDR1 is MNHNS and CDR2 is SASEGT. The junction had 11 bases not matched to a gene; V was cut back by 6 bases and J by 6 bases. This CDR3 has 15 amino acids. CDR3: CASRITQGATDTQYF. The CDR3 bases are TGTGCCAGCAGGATAACCCAGGGGGCGACGGATACGCAGTATTTT.

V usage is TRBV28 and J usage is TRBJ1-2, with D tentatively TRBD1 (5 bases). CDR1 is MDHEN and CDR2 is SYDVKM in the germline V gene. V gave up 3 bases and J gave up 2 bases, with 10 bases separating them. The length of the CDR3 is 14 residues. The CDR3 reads CASSFGGNNYGYTF. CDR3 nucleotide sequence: TGTGCCAGCAGTTTTGGGGGGAACAACTATGGCTACACCTTC.

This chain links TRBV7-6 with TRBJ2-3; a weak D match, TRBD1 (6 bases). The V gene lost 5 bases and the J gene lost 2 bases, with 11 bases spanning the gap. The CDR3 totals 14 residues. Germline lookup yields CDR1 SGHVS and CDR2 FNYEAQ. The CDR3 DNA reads TGTGCCAGCAGCCTGGACAGATACACAGATACGCAGTATTTT. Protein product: CASSLDRYTDTQYF.

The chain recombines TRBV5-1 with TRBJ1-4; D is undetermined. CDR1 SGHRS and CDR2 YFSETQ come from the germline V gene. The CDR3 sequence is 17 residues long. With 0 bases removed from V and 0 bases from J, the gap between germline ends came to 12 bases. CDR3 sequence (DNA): TGCGCCAGCAGCTTGGGGCCCCTCGGGACAACTAATGAAAAACTGTTTTTT. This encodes CASSLGPLGTTNEKLFF. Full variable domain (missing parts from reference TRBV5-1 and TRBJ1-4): KAGVTQTPRYLIKTRGQQVTLSCSPISGHRSVSWYQQTPGQGLQFLFEYFSETQRNKGNFPGRFSGRQFSNSRSEMNVSTLELGDSALYLCASSLGPLGTTNEKLFFGSGTQLSVL.

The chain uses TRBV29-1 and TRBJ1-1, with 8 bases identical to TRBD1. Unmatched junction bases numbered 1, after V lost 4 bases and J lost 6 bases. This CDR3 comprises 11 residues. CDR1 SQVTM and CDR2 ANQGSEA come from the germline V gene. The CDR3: CSVGTGPEAFF. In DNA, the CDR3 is TGCAGCGTTGGGACAGGGCCTGAAGCTTTCTTT.

The CDR3, as DNA: TGTGCCAGCAGCTACGGAGCCGCCTATGAGCAGTTCTTC. It translates to CASSYGAAYEQFF. This chain joins TRBV14 and TRBJ2-1; D gene uncertain. This CDR3 contains 13 residues. Trimming shortened V by 5 bases and J by 8 bases, and 13 bases separated the two germline ends. In germline, CDR1 is SGHDN, CDR2 FVKESK.

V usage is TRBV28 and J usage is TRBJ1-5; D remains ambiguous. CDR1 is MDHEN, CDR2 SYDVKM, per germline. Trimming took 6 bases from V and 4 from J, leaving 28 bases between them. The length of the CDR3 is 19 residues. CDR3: CASSFPPPQSGDTNQPQHF. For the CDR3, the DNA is TGTGCCAGCAGCTTCCCTCCGCCTCAAAGCGGAGATACTAATCAGCCCCAGCATTTT.

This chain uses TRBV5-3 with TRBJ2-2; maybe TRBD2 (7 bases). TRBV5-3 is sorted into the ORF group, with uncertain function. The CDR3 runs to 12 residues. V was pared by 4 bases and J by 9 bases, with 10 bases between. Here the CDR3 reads CARSRRGRELFF. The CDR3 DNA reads TGTGCCAGAAGCAGGCGGGGGCGGGAGCTGTTTTTT.

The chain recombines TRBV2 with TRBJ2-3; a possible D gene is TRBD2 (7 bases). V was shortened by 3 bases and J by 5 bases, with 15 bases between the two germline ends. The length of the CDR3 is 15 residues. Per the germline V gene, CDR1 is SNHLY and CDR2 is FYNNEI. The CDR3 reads CASSDGTGGQDTQYF. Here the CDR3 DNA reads TGTGCCAGCAGTGATGGGACGGGGGGCCAAGATACGCAGTATTTT.

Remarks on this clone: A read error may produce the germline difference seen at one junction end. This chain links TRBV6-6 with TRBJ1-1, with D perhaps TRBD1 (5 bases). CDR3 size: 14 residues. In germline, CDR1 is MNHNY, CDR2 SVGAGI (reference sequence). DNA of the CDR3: TGTGCCAGCAGTGACTCCGTGGGGGGCACTGAAGCTTTCTTT. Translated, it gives CASSDSVGGTEAFF.

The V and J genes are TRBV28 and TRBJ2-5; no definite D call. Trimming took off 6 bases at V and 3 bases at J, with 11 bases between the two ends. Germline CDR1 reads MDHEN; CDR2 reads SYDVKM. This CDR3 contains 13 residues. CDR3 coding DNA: TGTGCCAGCAGCTTACCTCGAGAAGAGACCCAGTACTTC. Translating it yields CASSLPREETQYF.

The CDR3 DNA sequence: TGTGCCAGTAGTAGAGCAGGGATTGCTGAAAAACTGTTTTTT. It is translated as CASSRAGIAEKLFF. The chain joins TRBV19 to TRBJ1-4; a possible D gene is TRBD1 (5 bases). The CDR3 is made up of 14 amino acids. Germline CDR1 LNHDA, CDR2 SQIVND (reference sequence). Trimming removed 4 bases at V and 7 bases at J, with 13 bases between.

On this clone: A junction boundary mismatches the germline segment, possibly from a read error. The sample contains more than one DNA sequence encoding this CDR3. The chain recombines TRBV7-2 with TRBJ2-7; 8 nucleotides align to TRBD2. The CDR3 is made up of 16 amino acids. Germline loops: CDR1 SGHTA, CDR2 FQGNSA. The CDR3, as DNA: TGTGCTAGCAGCAAGCCCCGGGGGGGAGCCACCTACGAGCAGTACTTC. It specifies CASSKPRGGATYEQYF.

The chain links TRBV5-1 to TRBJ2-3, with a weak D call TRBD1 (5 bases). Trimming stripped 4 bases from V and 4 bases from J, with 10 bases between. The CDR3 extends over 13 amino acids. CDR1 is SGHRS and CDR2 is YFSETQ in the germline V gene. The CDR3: CASSSDSPDTQYF. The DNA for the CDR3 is TGCGCCAGCAGCAGCGACAGTCCAGATACGCAGTATTTT.

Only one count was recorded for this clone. CDR3 residues: CSVETGTGGNQPQHF. The DNA of the CDR3 is TGCAGCGTTGAGACCGGGACAGGGGGCAATCAGCCCCAGCATTTT. The chain employs TRBV29-1 and TRBJ1-5, with 10 bases that match TRBD1. The V and J ends lost 3 bases and 2 bases, in that order; junction bases with no gene match: 4. CDR3 length: 15 amino acids. Germline V gene data show CDR1 as SQVTM and CDR2 as ANQGSEA.

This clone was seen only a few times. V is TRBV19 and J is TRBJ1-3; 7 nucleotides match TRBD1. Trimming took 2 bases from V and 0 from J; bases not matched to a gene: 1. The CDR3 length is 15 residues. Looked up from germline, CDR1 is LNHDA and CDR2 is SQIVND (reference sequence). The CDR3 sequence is CASSIRTGSGNTIYF. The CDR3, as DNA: TGTGCCAGTAGTATAAGGACAGGCTCTGGAAACACCATATATTTT.

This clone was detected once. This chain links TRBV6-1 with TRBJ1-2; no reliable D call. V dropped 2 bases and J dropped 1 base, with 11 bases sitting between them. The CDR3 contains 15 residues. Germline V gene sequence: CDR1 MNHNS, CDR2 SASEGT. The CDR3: CASSEQAMNNYGYTF. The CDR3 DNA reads TGTGCCAGCAGTGAACAGGCTATGAATAACTATGGCTACACCTTC.

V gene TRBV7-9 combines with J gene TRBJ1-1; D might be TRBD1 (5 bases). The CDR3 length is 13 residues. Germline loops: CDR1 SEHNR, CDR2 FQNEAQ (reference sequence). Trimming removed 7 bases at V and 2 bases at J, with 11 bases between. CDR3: CASTPQVNTEAFF. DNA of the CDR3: TGTGCCAGCACCCCACAGGTTAACACTGAAGCTTTCTTT. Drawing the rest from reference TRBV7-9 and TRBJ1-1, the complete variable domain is DTGVSQNPRHKITKRGQNVTFRCDPISEHNRLYWYRQTLGQGPEFLTYFQNEAQLEKSRLLSDRFSAERPKGSFSTLEIQRTEQGDSAMYLCASTPQVNTEAFFGQGTRLTVV.

CDR3 nucleotide sequence: TGTGCCAGCAGTTTAGGGGGGACAGAATCCTACGAGCAGTACTTC. Translated, it gives CASSLGGTESYEQYF. The chain has TRBV27 and TRBJ2-7; possible D gene TRBD1, 7 bases. Germline V CDR1 and CDR2: MNHEY, SMNVEV (reference sequence). CDR3 size: 15 residues. Trimming took off 2 bases at V and 1 base at J, with 12 bases between the two ends.